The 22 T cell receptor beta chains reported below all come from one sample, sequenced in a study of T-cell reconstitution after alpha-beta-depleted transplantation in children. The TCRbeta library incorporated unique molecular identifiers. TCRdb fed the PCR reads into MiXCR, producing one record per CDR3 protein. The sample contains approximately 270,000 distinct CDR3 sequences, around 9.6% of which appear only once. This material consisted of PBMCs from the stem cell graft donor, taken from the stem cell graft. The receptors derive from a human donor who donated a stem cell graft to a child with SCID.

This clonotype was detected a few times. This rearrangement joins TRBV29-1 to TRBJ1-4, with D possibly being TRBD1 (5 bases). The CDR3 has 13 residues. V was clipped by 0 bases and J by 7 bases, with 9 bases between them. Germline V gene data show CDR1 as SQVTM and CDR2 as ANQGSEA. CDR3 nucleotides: TGCAGCGTTGAAGATGAGGGGCTTGAAAAACTGTTTTTT. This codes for CSVEDEGLEKLFF.

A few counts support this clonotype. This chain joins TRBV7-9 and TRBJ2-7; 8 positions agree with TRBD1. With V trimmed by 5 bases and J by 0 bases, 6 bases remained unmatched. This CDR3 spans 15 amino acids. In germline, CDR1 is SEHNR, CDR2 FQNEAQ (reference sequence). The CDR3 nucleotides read TGTGCCAGCAGCACCCGACAGGGGACCTCCTACGAGCAGTACTTC. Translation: CASSTRQGTSYEQYF.

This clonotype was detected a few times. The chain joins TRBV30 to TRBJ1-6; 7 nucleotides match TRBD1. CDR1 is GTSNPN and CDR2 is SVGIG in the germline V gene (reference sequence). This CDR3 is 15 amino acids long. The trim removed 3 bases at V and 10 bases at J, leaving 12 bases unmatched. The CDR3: CAWSIPTGIASPLHF. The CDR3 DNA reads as TGTGCCTGGAGCATACCGACAGGGATAGCCTCACCCCTCCACTTT.

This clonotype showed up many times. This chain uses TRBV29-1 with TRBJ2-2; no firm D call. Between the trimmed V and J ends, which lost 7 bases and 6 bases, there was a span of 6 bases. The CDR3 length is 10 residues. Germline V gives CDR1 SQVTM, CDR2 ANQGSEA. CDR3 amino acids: CSAGSGELFF. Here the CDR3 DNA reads TGCAGCGCCGGGTCCGGGGAGCTGTTTTTT.

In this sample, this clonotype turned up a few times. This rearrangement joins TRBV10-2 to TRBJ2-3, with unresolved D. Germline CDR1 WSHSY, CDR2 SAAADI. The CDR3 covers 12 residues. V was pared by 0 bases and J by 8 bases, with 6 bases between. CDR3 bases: TGCGCCAGCAGTGAGTCCAGTGTTACGCAGTATTTT. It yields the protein CASSESSVTQYF.

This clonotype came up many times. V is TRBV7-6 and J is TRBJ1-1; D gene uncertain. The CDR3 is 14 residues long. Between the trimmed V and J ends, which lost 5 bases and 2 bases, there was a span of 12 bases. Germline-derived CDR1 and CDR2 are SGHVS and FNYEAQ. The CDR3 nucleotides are TGTGCCAGCAGCCCTTTCCGGGGAAACACTGAAGCTTTCTTT. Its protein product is CASSPFRGNTEAFF. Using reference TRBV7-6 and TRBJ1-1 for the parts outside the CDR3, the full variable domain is GAGVSQSPRYKVTKRGQDVALRCDPISGHVSLYWYRQALGQGPEFLTYFNYEAQQDKSGLPNDRFSAERPEGSISTLTIQRTEQRDSAMYRCASSPFRGNTEAFFGQGTRLTVV.

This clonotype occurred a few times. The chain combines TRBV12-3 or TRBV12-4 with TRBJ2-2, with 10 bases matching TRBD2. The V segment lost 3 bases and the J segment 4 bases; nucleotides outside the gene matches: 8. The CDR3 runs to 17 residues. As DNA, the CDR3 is TGTGCCAGCAGTTTCGTAGCGGGGGGCCAGATCACCGGGGAGCTGTTTTTT. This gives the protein CASSFVAGGQITGELFF.

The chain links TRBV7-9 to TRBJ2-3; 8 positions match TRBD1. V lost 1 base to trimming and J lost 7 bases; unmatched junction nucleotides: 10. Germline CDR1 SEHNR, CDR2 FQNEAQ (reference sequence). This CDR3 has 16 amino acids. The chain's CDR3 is CASSLGWTGLGHTQYF. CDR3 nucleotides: TGTGCCAGCAGCTTAGGGTGGACAGGGCTGGGACATACGCAGTATTTT.

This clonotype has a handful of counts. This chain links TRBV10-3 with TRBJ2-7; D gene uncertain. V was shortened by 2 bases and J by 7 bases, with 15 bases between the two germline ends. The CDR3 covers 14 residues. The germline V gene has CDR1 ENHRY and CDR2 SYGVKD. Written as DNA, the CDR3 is TGTGCCATCAGTGAGGGTGTGGGAAGGTGGGAGCAGTACTTC. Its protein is CAISEGVGRWEQYF.

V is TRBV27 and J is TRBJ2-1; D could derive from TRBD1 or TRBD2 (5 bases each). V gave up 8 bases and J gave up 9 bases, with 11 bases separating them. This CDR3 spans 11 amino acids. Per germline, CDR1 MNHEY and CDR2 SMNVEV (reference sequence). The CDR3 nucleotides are TGTGCCAGCGCTGGGACCTCTGAGCAGTTCTTC. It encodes CASAGTSEQFF.

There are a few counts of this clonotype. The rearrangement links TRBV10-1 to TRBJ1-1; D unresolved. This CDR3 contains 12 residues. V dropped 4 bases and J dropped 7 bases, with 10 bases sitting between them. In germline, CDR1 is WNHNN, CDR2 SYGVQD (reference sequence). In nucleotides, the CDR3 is TGCGCCAGCAGTGGACGGAGTAGTGAAGCTTTCTTT. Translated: CASSGRSSEAFF.

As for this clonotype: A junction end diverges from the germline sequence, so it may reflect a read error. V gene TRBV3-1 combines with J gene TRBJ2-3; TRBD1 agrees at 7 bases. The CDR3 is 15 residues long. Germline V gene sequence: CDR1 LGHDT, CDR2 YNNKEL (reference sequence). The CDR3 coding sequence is TGTGCCTGCAGCCAGGTGGTGACAGGGACAGATACGCAGTATTTT. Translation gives CACSQVVTGTDTQYF.

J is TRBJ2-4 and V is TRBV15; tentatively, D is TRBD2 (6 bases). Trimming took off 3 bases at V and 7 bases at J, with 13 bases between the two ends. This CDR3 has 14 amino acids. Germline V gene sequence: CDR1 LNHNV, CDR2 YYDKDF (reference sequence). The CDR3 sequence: CATSSVGEVNIQYF. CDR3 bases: TGTGCCACCAGCAGTGTAGGGGAGGTCAACATTCAGTACTTC.

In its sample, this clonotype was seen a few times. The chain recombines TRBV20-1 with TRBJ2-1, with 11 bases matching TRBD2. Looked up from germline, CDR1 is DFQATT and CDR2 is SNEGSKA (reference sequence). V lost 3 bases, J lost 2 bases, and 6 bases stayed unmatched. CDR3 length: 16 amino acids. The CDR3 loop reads CSARVIAGGPYNEQFF. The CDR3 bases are TGCAGTGCTAGGGTCATAGCGGGGGGGCCCTACAATGAGCAGTTCTTC.

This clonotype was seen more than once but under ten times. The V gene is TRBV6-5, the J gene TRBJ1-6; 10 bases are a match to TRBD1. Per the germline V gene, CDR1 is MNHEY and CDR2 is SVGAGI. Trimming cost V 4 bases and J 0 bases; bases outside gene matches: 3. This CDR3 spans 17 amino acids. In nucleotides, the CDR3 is TGTGCCAGCAGTTGGGGACAGGGGAGCTCCTATAATTCACCCCTCCACTTT. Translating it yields CASSWGQGSSYNSPLHF.

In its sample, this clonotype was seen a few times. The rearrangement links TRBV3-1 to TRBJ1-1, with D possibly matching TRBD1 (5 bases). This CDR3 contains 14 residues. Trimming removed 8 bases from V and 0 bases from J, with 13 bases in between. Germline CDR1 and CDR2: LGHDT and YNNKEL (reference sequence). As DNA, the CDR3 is TGTGCCAGCGGGGCAGCGGGGATGAACACTGAAGCTTTCTTT. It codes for CASGAAGMNTEAFF.

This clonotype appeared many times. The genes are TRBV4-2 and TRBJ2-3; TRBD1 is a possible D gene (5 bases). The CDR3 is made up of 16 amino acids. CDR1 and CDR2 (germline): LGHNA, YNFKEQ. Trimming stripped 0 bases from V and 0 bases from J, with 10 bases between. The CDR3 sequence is CASSQDGAASTDTQYF. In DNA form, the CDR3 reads TGTGCCAGCAGCCAAGATGGGGCAGCTAGCACAGATACGCAGTATTTT.

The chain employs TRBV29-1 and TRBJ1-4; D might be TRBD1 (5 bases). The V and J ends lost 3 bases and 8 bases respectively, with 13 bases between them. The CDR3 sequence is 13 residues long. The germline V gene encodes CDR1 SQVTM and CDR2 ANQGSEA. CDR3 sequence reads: CSVDSGREEKLFF. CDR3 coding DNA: TGCAGCGTTGACTCGGGGCGAGAGGAAAAACTGTTTTTT.

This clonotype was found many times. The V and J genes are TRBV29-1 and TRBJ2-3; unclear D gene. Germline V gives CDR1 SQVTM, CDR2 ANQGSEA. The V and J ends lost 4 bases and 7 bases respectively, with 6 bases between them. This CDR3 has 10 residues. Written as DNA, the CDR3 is TGCAGCGTTGGGTCCAATACGCAGTATTTT. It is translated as CSVGSNTQYF.

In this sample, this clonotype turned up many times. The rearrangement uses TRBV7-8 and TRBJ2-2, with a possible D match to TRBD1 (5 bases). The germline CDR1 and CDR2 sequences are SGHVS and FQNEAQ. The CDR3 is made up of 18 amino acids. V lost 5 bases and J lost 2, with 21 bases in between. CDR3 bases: TGTGCCAGCAGCCCGAGCGCCCGGACACTTCATAACACCGGGGAGCTGTTTTTT. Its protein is CASSPSARTLHNTGELFF.

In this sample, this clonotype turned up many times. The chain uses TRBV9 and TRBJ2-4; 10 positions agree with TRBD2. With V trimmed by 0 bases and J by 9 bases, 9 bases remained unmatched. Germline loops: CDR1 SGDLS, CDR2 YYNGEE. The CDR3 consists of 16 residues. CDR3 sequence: CASSVDSGTSVSIQYF. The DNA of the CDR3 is TGTGCCAGCAGCGTAGATAGCGGGACTAGCGTGAGCATTCAGTACTTC.

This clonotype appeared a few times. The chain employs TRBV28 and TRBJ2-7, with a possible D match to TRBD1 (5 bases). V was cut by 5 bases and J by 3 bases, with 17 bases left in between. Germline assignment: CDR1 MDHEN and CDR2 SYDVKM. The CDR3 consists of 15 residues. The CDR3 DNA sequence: TGTGCCAGCAGTCTATCAGGGTCCTCCCTCTACGAGCAGTACTTC. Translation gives CASSLSGSSLYEQYF.